This TCR beta chain was obtained from a study of PD-1 blockade in classical Hodgkin lymphoma. Study-wide points: Why repertoires differed is undefined; disease activity or prior therapy possibly contributed.

Regarding this clone: Antigen unknown.

With V trimmed by 3 bases and J by 2 bases, 6 bases remained unmatched. The V gene's germline CDR1 is GTSNPN and CDR2 SVGIG (reference sequence). The CDR3 loop spans 14 amino acids. Sequencing used immunoSEQ multiplex PCR; TCRdb keeps in-frame clones, though not all of them. The table includes some 150,000 clones, approximately 81% detected once. Every patient was affected by relapse after autologous stem cell transplantation, while exposure to brentuximab vedotin was not uniform. The chain carries TRBV30 and TRBJ1-2, with 7 positions matching TRBD1. The specimen was peripheral blood mononuclear cells (PBMCs), collected before the second cycle of nivolumab. This clonotype was obtained from a human donor with classical Hodgkin lymphoma. This CDR3 is CAWSPGTENYGYTF. The CDR3 nucleotides read TGTGCCTGGAGCCCCGGGACAGAGAACTATGGCTACACCTTC.